The next 31 T cell receptor beta chains were all read from a single sample in a study of beta chain features in type 1 diabetes. Study-level points and caveats: Moderate but significant shortening of TCRB CDR3s was recorded in all four CD4+ subsets from Type 1 diabetes patients.

For these TCRs, the target antigens are not known. cDNA synthesis used the whole RNA isolate, giving expressed TCRB sequences. Clones were sequenced by immunoSEQ multiplex PCR, and TCRdb holds only the in-frame ones, with some missing. Of 300,000 or so clones detected, about 13% appear once; the ten largest clones hold roughly 0.015%. The sample was naive CD4+ T cells from blood. Every receptor here comes from a woman aged 18-35 years with type 1 diabetes.

This clone was detected only a few times. This chain links TRBV18 with TRBJ2-1; 8 nucleotides match TRBD1. Trimming took 1 base from V and 4 from J; bases not matched to a gene: 3. The CDR3 totals 15 residues. Per the germline V gene, CDR1 is KGHSH and CDR2 is LQKENI. Here the CDR3 reads CASSPLGQGYNEQFF. The CDR3 bases are TGTGCCAGCTCACCACTTGGACAGGGATACAATGAGCAGTTCTTC.

The V and J genes are TRBV9 and TRBJ2-2; 7 bases agree with TRBD1. The CDR3 is 15 amino acids. Per the germline V gene, CDR1 is SGDLS and CDR2 is YYNGEE. V trimming: 4 bases; J trimming: 0 bases; junction bases outside the gene matches: 3. In DNA, the CDR3 is TGTGCCAGCAGCTTGCAGGGGGCGAACACCGGGGAGCTGTTTTTT. It specifies CASSLQGANTGELFF.

This chain links TRBV15 with TRBJ2-7; 9 positions match TRBD2. The CDR3 runs to 15 residues. The V gene end was trimmed by 1 base and the J gene end by 3 bases; junction bases not matched to a gene: 4. The germline gives CDR1 LNHNV, CDR2 YYDKDF (reference sequence). The CDR3 coding sequence is TGTGCCACCAGCAGAGGGGGTAGCGGGAGCTACGAGCAGTACTTC. It yields the protein CATSRGGSGSYEQYF.

A few counts support this clone. This rearrangement joins TRBV7-2 to TRBJ2-7, with TRBD1 identical over 8 bases. This CDR3 comprises 15 residues. Per the germline V gene, CDR1 is SGHTA and CDR2 is FQGNSA. The V segment lost 5 bases and the J segment 5 bases; nucleotides outside the gene matches: 11. The CDR3 reads CASSQGARGVNEQYF. The CDR3 DNA reads as TGTGCCAGCAGCCAGGGGGCGCGAGGAGTGAACGAGCAGTACTTC. Based on the CDR3 plus reference TRBV7-2 and TRBJ2-7, the full variable domain is GAGVSQSPSNKVTEKGKDVELRCDPISGHTALYWYRQSLGQGLEFLIYFQGNSAPDKSGLPSDRFSAERTGGSVSTLTIQRTQQEDSAVYLCASSQGARGVNEQYFGPGTRLTVT.

This clone showed up just a few times. The chain employs TRBV20-1 and TRBJ2-7, with 8 positions matching TRBD1. This CDR3 comprises 11 residues. The V gene end was trimmed by 7 bases and the J gene end by 6 bases; junction bases not matched to a gene: 5. CDR1 DFQATT and CDR2 SNEGSKA come from the germline V gene (reference sequence). CDR3 sequence (DNA): TGCAGTGTCAGGGGGCAGGGCGAGCAGTACTTC. This encodes CSVRGQGEQYF.

This chain links TRBV10-3 with TRBJ2-1, with 7 bases identical to TRBD2. The CDR3 spans 15 residues. Germline values: CDR1 ENHRY, CDR2 SYGVKD. V trimming: 4 bases; J trimming: 3 bases; junction bases outside the gene matches: 6. For the CDR3, the DNA is TGTGCCATCAGTGCGGAGCGGGACCGCTACAATGAGCAGTTCTTC. Translating gives CAISAERDRYNEQFF.

There are a few counts of this clone. The chain carries TRBV7-9 and TRBJ1-4; D is unresolved. Deletions cut 7 bases from V and 7 bases from J, with 10 bases between. Germline values: CDR1 SEHNR, CDR2 FQNEAQ (reference sequence). The CDR3 spans 12 residues. The CDR3: CASISDSEKLFF. In nucleotides, the CDR3 is TGTGCCAGCATCTCCGACTCTGAAAAACTGTTTTTT.

This clone was counted only a few times. This chain connects TRBV14 to TRBJ2-7; D call uncertain. The V gene's germline CDR1 is SGHDN and CDR2 FVKESK. There are 13 residues in the CDR3. The ends were cut back, 0 bases at V and 2 bases at J, with 5 bases in the middle. The chain's CDR3 is CASSQDQAYEQYF. CDR3 DNA sequence: TGTGCCAGCAGCCAAGACCAGGCCTACGAGCAGTACTTC.

This clone was seen a few times. V usage is TRBV18 and J usage is TRBJ2-3; D remains unclear. Between the trimmed V and J ends, which lost 5 bases and 7 bases, there was a span of 19 bases. This CDR3 spans 15 amino acids. Per germline, CDR1 KGHSH and CDR2 LQKENI. CDR3 amino acids: CASSAATYPFHTQYF. In DNA form, the CDR3 reads TGTGCCAGCTCAGCGGCGACTTACCCATTTCATACGCAGTATTTT.

J is TRBJ2-2 and V is TRBV25-1; D might be TRBD2 (6 bases). The CDR3 is 14 amino acids. Trimming stripped 10 bases from V and 1 base from J, with 13 bases between. Germline-derived CDR1 and CDR2 are MGHDK and SYGVNS. This CDR3 reads CAIGDSRNTGELFF. The CDR3 DNA sequence: TGTGCCATCGGGGACTCACGGAACACCGGGGAGCTGTTTTTT.

This clone was observed a handful of times. The chain combines TRBV7-9 with TRBJ2-1, with a weak D call TRBD1 (7 bases). Per the germline V gene, CDR1 is SEHNR and CDR2 is FQNEAQ (reference sequence). This CDR3 has 15 residues. Trimming shortened V by 5 bases and J by 4 bases, and 15 bases separated the two germline ends. CDR3 nucleotides: TGTGCCAGCAGCGGAGGGGACAGTCTTTACAATGAGCAGTTCTTC. Residues: CASSGGDSLYNEQFF. The complete variable domain, with remaining parts taken from reference TRBV7-9 and TRBJ2-1, reads DTGVSQNPRHKITKRGQNVTFRCDPISEHNRLYWYRQTLGQGPEFLTYFQNEAQLEKSRLLSDRFSAERPKGSFSTLEIQRTEQGDSAMYLCASSGGDSLYNEQFFGPGTRLTVL.

This clone was detected a few times. This chain joins TRBV19 and TRBJ2-1; the D gene is possibly TRBD1 (5 bases). Germline values: CDR1 LNHDA, CDR2 SQIVND (reference sequence). Trimming pared 6 bases from V and 9 bases from J, leaving 21 bases between. CDR3 length: 15 amino acids. The CDR3 bases are TGTGCCAGTAGGCTCCGGGCAGGGCAGCTGGGTGAGCAGTTCTTC. Encoded protein: CASRLRAGQLGEQFF.

This clone has just a few counts. V and J are TRBV7-2 and TRBJ1-2; D ambiguous. V lost 5 bases, J lost 8 bases, and 18 bases lay in between. Per germline, CDR1 SGHTA and CDR2 FQGNSA. This CDR3 contains 14 residues. In DNA form, the CDR3 reads TGTGCCAGCAGCCCCGTACTAGAAGTACGAGGCTACACCTTC. This sequence encodes CASSPVLEVRGYTF.

This clone was found a few times. The gene calls are TRBV5-6 and TRBJ1-2, with TRBD1 as a possible D gene (6 bases). This CDR3 has 13 amino acids. V was trimmed by 3 bases and J by 8 bases, leaving 14 bases between them. Germline loops: CDR1 SGHDT, CDR2 YYEEEE. CDR3 protein: CASSSTGPEGYTF. The CDR3 nucleotides read TGTGCCAGCAGCTCCACAGGGCCCGAGGGCTACACCTTC.

In this sample, this clone turned up a few times. This CDR3 is CASSGYGYTF. The CDR3 region has the DNA TGTGCCAGCTCAGGGTATGGCTACACCTTC. The gene calls are TRBV28 and TRBJ1-2, with D possibly TRBD1 on 5 matching bases. Germline CDR1 MDHEN, CDR2 SYDVKM. The CDR3 spans 10 residues. Trimming took 8 bases from V and 5 from J, leaving 6 bases between them.

The sample holds a few counts of this clone. The V gene is TRBV9, the J gene TRBJ2-3; 10 bases align to TRBD1. Germline CDR1 is SGDLS and CDR2 is YYNGEE. The J segment lost 6 bases and the V segment lost 0 bases, leaving 7 bases of the junction unmatched. The CDR3 consists of 16 residues. In DNA, the CDR3 is TGTGCCAGCAGCGTAGCGGGACAGGGGAGACAGGATACGCAGTATTTT. This codes for CASSVAGQGRQDTQYF.

This clone was seen only a few times. V usage is TRBV5-4 and J usage is TRBJ2-3; perhaps TRBD2 as D (5 bases). V lost 4 bases to trimming and J lost 2 bases, with 8 bases between them. Germline loops: CDR1 SGHNT, CDR2 YYREEE (reference sequence). The CDR3 consists of 13 residues. CDR3 region: CASSPGFTDTQYF. CDR3 in DNA: TGTGCCAGCAGCCCGGGGTTCACAGATACGCAGTATTTT.

The table lists this clone with a few counts. This chain links TRBV4-3 with TRBJ2-1; 11 nucleotides match TRBD2. The trim removed 0 bases at V and 2 bases at J, leaving 3 bases unmatched. The CDR3 has 17 amino acids. The germline gives CDR1 LGHNA, CDR2 YSLEER. The CDR3 loop reads CASSQDRLAGTYNEQFF. The CDR3 DNA is TGCGCCAGCAGCCAAGATCGACTAGCGGGGACCTACAATGAGCAGTTCTTC.

This clone was detected a few times. The chain combines TRBV30 with TRBJ1-3; the D gene is possibly TRBD1 (6 bases). With 0 bases removed from V and 4 bases from J, the gap between germline ends came to 10 bases. CDR3 length: 14 residues. Per the germline V gene, CDR1 is GTSNPN and CDR2 is SVGIG (reference sequence). The CDR3 bases are TGTGCCTGGAGTGTACAGGGAAACGGAAACACCATATATTTT. Its protein product is CAWSVQGNGNTIYF.

In its sample, this clone was seen a few times. The DNA of the CDR3 is TGTGCCAGCAGTCGACAGGGAGTAGGAAATGAGCAGTTCTTC. Translated, it gives CASSRQGVGNEQFF. The gene calls are TRBV18 and TRBJ2-1, with 7 nucleotides matching TRBD1. V was pared by 8 bases and J by 7 bases, with 11 bases of the junction left unmatched. The CDR3 runs 14 residues. Germline values: CDR1 KGHSH, CDR2 LQKENI.

The rearrangement links TRBV4-2 to TRBJ2-1, with 7 bases fitting TRBD2. V lost 4 bases, J lost 8 bases, and 8 bases stayed unmatched. CDR3 size: 14 residues. Per germline, CDR1 LGHNA and CDR2 YNFKEQ. CDR3 amino acids: CASSPSGGGDEQFF. The CDR3 nucleotides are TGTGCCAGCAGCCCGTCGGGGGGAGGGGATGAGCAGTTCTTC.

The gene calls are TRBV7-9 and TRBJ2-7, with D maybe TRBD2 (6 bases). V lost 1 base and J 6 bases, leaving 13 bases between the germline ends. The CDR3 consists of 14 residues. Per germline, CDR1 SEHNR and CDR2 FQNEAQ (reference sequence). CDR3 DNA sequence: TGTGCCAGCAGCTTAGAATCTCGCGGGGCCGAGCAGTACGTC. Encoded protein: CASSLESRGAEQYV.

The chain employs TRBV5-1 and TRBJ2-1; D is possibly TRBD2 (6 bases). Trimming took 5 bases from V and 7 from J, leaving 7 bases between them. There are 11 residues in the CDR3. CDR1 is SGHRS and CDR2 is YFSETQ in the germline V gene. In DNA, the CDR3 is TGCGCCAGCAGACGGGGGAATGAGCAGTTCTTC. Its protein product is CASRRGNEQFF.

CDR3 sequence: CASTLQVGSGYTF. The CDR3 DNA sequence: TGTGCCAGTACCTTACAGGTTGGCTCTGGCTACACCTTC. The gene calls are TRBV19 and TRBJ1-2; possible D gene TRBD1, 5 bases. The CDR3 sequence is 13 residues long. V lost 7 bases and J 7 bases, leaving 16 bases between the germline ends. Germline CDR1 reads LNHDA; CDR2 reads SQIVND (reference sequence).

V gene TRBV2 combines with J gene TRBJ2-7; no definite D call. V was trimmed by 3 bases and J by 4 bases, leaving 4 bases between them. There are 11 residues in the CDR3. CDR1 and CDR2 from the germline V gene are SNHLY and FYNNEI. CDR3 protein: CASSDPYEQYF. In DNA form, the CDR3 reads TGTGCCAGCAGTGACCCATACGAGCAGTACTTC.

The table lists this clone with a few counts. The rearrangement links TRBV30 to TRBJ2-7; TRBD2 is a possible D gene (5 bases). CDR1 and CDR2 from the germline V gene are GTSNPN and SVGIG (reference sequence). This CDR3 region has 11 residues. Trimming left V 3 bases short and J 6 bases short, with 9 bases between. CDR3 nucleotide sequence: TGTGCCTGGAGGAGAAGCGGCGAGCAGTACTTC. It specifies CAWRRSGEQYF.

As concerns this clone: Additional DNA sequences in this sample encode the identical CDR3. V is TRBV5-4 and J is TRBJ2-1, with 8 bases matching TRBD2. The CDR3 covers 15 residues. The germline V gene has CDR1 SGHNT and CDR2 YYREEE (reference sequence). V lost 2 bases, J lost 2 bases, and 3 bases stayed unmatched. The CDR3 reads CASSLNSGAYNEQFF. Here the CDR3 DNA reads TGTGCCAGCAGCTTAAATAGCGGGGCCTACAATGAGCAGTTCTTC.

The CDR3 protein is CASSRRLAQETQYF. CDR3 DNA: TGTGCCAGCAGCCGCCGACTAGCGCAAGAGACCCAGTACTTC. V is TRBV5-4 and J is TRBJ2-5; TRBD2 aligns across 8 bases. The CDR3 is 14 residues long. The V gene's germline CDR1 is SGHNT and CDR2 YYREEE (reference sequence). V dropped 4 bases and J dropped 2; count of bases not matched to a gene: 4.

This rearrangement joins TRBV27 to TRBJ1-2; a weak D match, TRBD1 (5 bases). This CDR3 comprises 12 residues. Germline assignment: CDR1 MNHEY and CDR2 SMNVEV (reference sequence). Between the trimmed V and J ends, which lost 5 bases and 5 bases, there was a span of 9 bases. The CDR3 is CASSRGGYGYTF. CDR3 DNA sequence: TGTGCCAGCAGTCGTGGGGGGTATGGCTACACCTTC.

This clone was counted between two and nine times. The CDR3 spells CASSLSSGTSYEQYF. The CDR3 DNA sequence: TGTGCCAGCAGTTTATCCAGCGGAACCTCCTACGAGCAGTACTTC. V and J are TRBV28 and TRBJ2-7, with a possible D match to TRBD2 (5 bases). Germline assignment: CDR1 MDHEN and CDR2 SYDVKM. This CDR3 region has 15 residues. V was shortened by 1 base and J by 0 bases, with 10 bases between the two germline ends.

This clone has just a few counts. The chain carries TRBV9 and TRBJ2-5; possibly TRBD1 for D (6 bases). V gave up 4 bases and J gave up 5 bases, with 15 bases separating them. From germline, CDR1 is SGDLS and CDR2 YYNGEE. The CDR3 has 14 amino acids. The chain's CDR3 is CASSQPDRRETQYF. The CDR3 coding sequence is TGTGCCAGCAGCCAACCCGACAGGAGGGAGACCCAGTACTTC.